What follows are 8 T cell receptor beta chains derived from one specimen sequenced in a study of blood T cell repertoires in COVID-19. Using immunoSEQ multiplex PCR, the repertoire was profiled, and TCRdb retains in-frame clones only, with some absent. The top ten clones hold 1.6% of a sample with approximately 180,000 clones, over 80% of them seen once. Material for sequencing was peripheral blood. The origin of the receptors is a woman between 45 and 65 years old with acute or convalescent COVID-19.

The chain has TRBV9 and TRBJ1-4; tentatively, D is TRBD1 (6 bases). Germline CDR1 SGDLS, CDR2 YYNGEE. CDR3 length equals 15 residues. V lost 0 bases, J lost 5 bases, and 11 bases lay in between. CDR3 nucleotide sequence: TGTGCCAGCAGCGTAGCCGGGGGGCCGAATGAAAAACTGTTTTTT. Its translation is CASSVAGGPNEKLFF.

The rearrangement links TRBV6-6 to TRBJ1-5, with D unresolved. Trimming pared 9 bases from V and 0 bases from J, leaving 15 bases between. The length of the CDR3 is 15 residues. From germline, CDR1 is MNHNY and CDR2 SVGAGI (reference sequence). The CDR3 region has the DNA TGTGCCAGTCGACACAGCTTCATTAGCAATCAGCCCCAGCATTTT. This sequence encodes CASRHSFISNQPQHF.

The rearrangement links TRBV24-1 to TRBJ2-5, with a possible D match to TRBD1 (6 bases). Trimming cost V 9 bases and J 2 bases, with 12 bases left between them. Germline CDR1 KGHDR, CDR2 SFDVKD. The CDR3 sequence is 13 residues long. The CDR3 is CATQDSRQETQYF. The CDR3 DNA reads as TGTGCCACCCAGGACAGCAGACAAGAGACCCAGTACTTC.

The chain recombines TRBV4-2 with TRBJ2-3, with D possibly TRBD2 on 5 matching bases. Trimming pared 0 bases from V and 6 bases from J, leaving 13 bases between. Per the germline V gene, CDR1 is LGHNA and CDR2 is YNFKEQ. This CDR3 region has 15 residues. Here the CDR3 DNA reads TGTGCCAGCAGCCAAGAGAGAGGGCTAACCGATACGCAGTATTTT. Translated, it gives CASSQERGLTDTQYF.

This chain connects TRBV27 to TRBJ2-7, with 9 bases fitting TRBD1. Germline V lookup: CDR1 MNHEY, CDR2 SMNVEV (reference sequence). Trimming cost V 2 bases and J 0 bases; bases outside gene matches: 5. The CDR3 loop spans 16 amino acids. As DNA, the CDR3 is TGTGCCAGCAGTTTAAAGGGGACAGGGCGCTCCTACGAGCAGTACTTC. This translates into CASSLKGTGRSYEQYF.

The genes are TRBV2 and TRBJ1-6; D gene uncertain. CDR1 and CDR2 from the germline V gene are SNHLY and FYNNEI. V lost 3 bases, J lost 12 bases, and 12 bases lay in between. The CDR3 is 13 residues long. CDR3 nucleotide sequence: TGTGCCAGCAGTGAGACTTCTCCGGTACCCCTCCACTTT. Its translation is CASSETSPVPLHF.

This sequence joins TRBV5-4 and TRBJ1-1, with D unclear. Germline CDR1 SGHNT, CDR2 YYREEE (reference sequence). The CDR3 sequence is 13 residues long. The V end was cut by 5 bases, the J end by 0 bases, with 8 bases between. CDR3 residues: CASSHLLNTEAFF. CDR3 DNA sequence: TGTGCCAGCAGTCACCTATTGAACACTGAAGCTTTCTTT.

V and J are TRBV2 and TRBJ2-3, with D perhaps matching TRBD1 (7 bases). V was cut by 6 bases and J by 2 bases, with 24 bases left in between. Germline CDR1 SNHLY, CDR2 FYNNEI. The CDR3 has 18 residues. CDR3 coding DNA: TGTGCCAGCAGAAGGGGGCGTCGCGGGGCCGCAACCACAGATACGCAGTATTTT. It specifies CASRRGRRGAATTDTQYF.